This record concerns one T cell receptor beta chain sequence. The CDR3 is made up of 16 amino acids. Germline CDR1 SGHNT, CDR2 YYREEE (reference sequence). J gave up 4 bases and V 0 bases, and 6 bases lay outside the gene matches. The sample comes from a study of T cells in Graves' hyperthyroidism and ophthalmopathy. Turning to the study itself: Blood was drawn when the patient was first diagnosed and still untreated.

The diagnoses drew upon clinical symptoms, serum thyroxine and TRAb, thyroid ultrasound and orbital computed tomography. Isolation of PBMCs was performed on about 9.9 ml fresh peripheral blood. The source material, RNA transcripts, was used to amplify TCR beta CDR3 regions. The HTBI primer set drove a first-round RT-PCR of the TCR CDR3. Using its own MiXCR run on the multiplex PCR reads, TCRdb lists one record per CDR3 protein. The table lists roughly 38,000 distinct CDR3 sequences, approximately 50% of them singletons, with about 6% in the top ten. The sequence came from a woman in her forties or fifties with Graves' hyperthyroidism that later progressed to Graves' ophthalmopathy. The sequenced material came from blood. The chain carries TRBV5-4 and TRBJ2-3, with 9 bases fitting TRBD2. DNA of the CDR3: TGTGCCAGCAGCTTGGCCGTGCGGGAGGGATCAGATACGCAGTATTTT. This gives the protein CASSLAVREGSDTQYF.